Presented here are 8 T cell receptor beta chains from one specimen sequenced in a study of cytomegalovirus exposure and HLA in healthy donors listed by TCRdb under 2017. Library prep was done by the immunoSEQ multiplex PCR assay. The multiplex PCR relied on a mix of 60 forward primers for TCR Vbeta segments and 13 reverse primers for TCR Jbeta segments. TCRdb mirrors the immuneACCESS table, restricted to in-frame sequences. Some clones are absent from its copies; in checked studies, under half trace to an unresolved V gene, and the reason for the others is unknown. The sample table lists around 140,000 clones, roughly 8.8% of them with a count of one. Roughly 7.2% of the sample is taken by the ten largest. Sequenced: PBMCs. The origin of the receptors is a woman in her forties in good health and CMV-seropositive.

The genes are TRBV11-2 and TRBJ2-7; TRBD2 agrees at 7 bases. The V segment lost 5 bases and the J segment 13 bases; nucleotides outside the gene matches: 8. The CDR3 contains 11 residues. Germline CDR1 is SGHAT and CDR2 is FQNNGV. The CDR3 loop reads CASSPPGAGYF. CDR3 DNA sequence: TGTGCCAGCAGCCCCCCGGGAGCGGGATACTTC.

The V gene is TRBV6-1, the J gene TRBJ1-2; 8 bases are a match to TRBD1. Germline values: CDR1 MNHNS, CDR2 SASEGT. The CDR3 contains 14 residues. Germline trimming cut 8 bases from V and 4 bases from J; bases unmatched to any gene: 9. CDR3 sequence reads: CASRPQGAIYGYTF. Written as DNA, the CDR3 is TGTGCCAGCCGGCCGCAGGGGGCGATCTATGGCTACACCTTC.

The chain recombines TRBV7-6 with TRBJ1-2; D ambiguous. Between the trimmed V and J ends, which lost 0 bases and 0 bases, there was a span of 8 bases. Germline CDR1 SGHVS, CDR2 FNYEAQ. The CDR3 length is 15 residues. CDR3 sequence: CASSLAATPNYGYTF. The CDR3 DNA is TGTGCCAGCAGCTTAGCCGCCACACCTAACTATGGCTACACCTTC.

This clone was found a few times. J is TRBJ2-5 and V is TRBV10-1; 9 nucleotides align to TRBD2. Per the germline V gene, CDR1 is WNHNN and CDR2 is SYGVQD (reference sequence). The CDR3 is 15 amino acids. Trimming at V came to 3 bases and at J to 7 bases, leaving 9 bases not matched to a gene. In nucleotides, the CDR3 is TGCGCCAGCAGTGATCCGAGCGGGGGGCATTCGACCCAGTACTTC. This gives the protein CASSDPSGGHSTQYF.

In its sample, this clone was seen a few times. V gene TRBV5-1 combines with J gene TRBJ1-2; D is possibly TRBD1 (6 bases). This CDR3 comprises 16 residues. V was shortened by 2 bases and J by 4 bases, with 18 bases between the two germline ends. Germline values: CDR1 SGHRS, CDR2 YFSETQ. The DNA of the CDR3 is TGCGCCAGCAGCTTAGGTTCCGGGGGGCAGATCTATGGCTACACCTTC. It encodes CASSLGSGGQIYGYTF.

As for this clone: Different DNA sequences within this sample yield the same CDR3. The chain couples TRBV7-8 to TRBJ1-2, with 12 nucleotides matching TRBD1. The CDR3 extends over 15 amino acids. The V gene's germline CDR1 is SGHVS and CDR2 FQNEAQ. With 4 bases clipped from V and 9 bases from J, the junction kept 9 bases outside the gene matches. The CDR3: CASSSGTGGAGSYTF. The CDR3 nucleotides read TGTGCCAGCAGCTCAGGGACAGGGGGCGCGGGGAGCTACACCTTC.

The chain recombines TRBV10-3 with TRBJ1-1, with TRBD1 matching over 7 bases. V gave up 9 bases and J gave up 3 bases; unmatched junction bases: 7. This CDR3 contains 13 residues. The V gene's germline CDR1 is ENHRY and CDR2 SYGVKD. The CDR3 region is CAITTGPYTEAFF. Written as DNA, the CDR3 is TGTGCCATAACGACAGGGCCCTACACTGAAGCTTTCTTT.

V gene TRBV27 combines with J gene TRBJ2-7, with a weak D call TRBD1 (5 bases). The CDR3 runs to 14 residues. CDR1 is MNHEY and CDR2 is SMNVEV in the germline V gene (reference sequence). V lost 2 bases and J lost 2, with 10 bases in between. The CDR3, as DNA: TGTGCCAGCAGTTTACAGGGCAGAACCTACGAGCAGTACTTC. Protein product: CASSLQGRTYEQYF.